This entry is about one T cell receptor beta chain. This sample is drawn from a study of OX40 agonist ivuxolimab in advanced cancers. Libraries were prepared by immunoSEQ multiplex PCR; TCRdb keeps only in-frame clonotypes and omits some of them. Of some 31,000 clones detected, roughly nine tenths appear once; the ten largest clones hold roughly a tenth. The ends were cut back, 5 bases at V and 1 base at J, with 3 bases in the middle. This CDR3 comprises 11 residues. In germline, CDR1 is SEHNR, CDR2 FQNEAQ (reference sequence). The sequence came from an adult with an advanced solid tumor such as melanoma, head and neck, liver or kidney cancer. The sample consisted of CD4+ or CD8+ T cells sorted from blood, taken in a trial of the OX40 agonist ivuxolimab. The gene calls are TRBV7-9 and TRBJ2-7; D is unclear. CDR3 sequence (DNA): TGTGCCAGCAGCCCTTCCTACGAGCAGTACTTC. Protein sequence: CASSPSYEQYF.